These 20 T cell receptor delta chains came from one sample sequenced in a study of γδ T cells in repeated Plasmodium falciparum infection. Bulk repertoires came from Vgamma9/Vdelta2+ or Vdelta2-negative gammadelta T cells flow-sorted from PBMC. TCRdb re-called the multiplex PCR reads via CATT. Found here are 50,000 to 60,000 delta-chain clones, roughly 2% of them singletons; the top ten hold approximately 25%. Material for sequencing was gamma-delta T cells from blood. These receptors all stem from a pool of human donors (malaria-infected and uninfected, not separated).

A remark on this clone: TCRdb shows a much larger clone's protein in place of this DNA's translation, and the two differ at residue 7, likely through a read error; the protein shown is translated from the DNA. In DNA form, the CDR3 reads TGTGCCTTTAGTCCTCCTAACTTGACTGGGGGTAGACCGTACACCGATAAACTCATCTTT. Encoded protein: CAFSPPNLTGGRPYTDKLIF. V gene TRDV3 combines with J gene TRDJ1; 8 bases match TRDD3. With 0 bases clipped from V and 0 bases from J, the junction kept 21 bases outside the gene matches. CDR1 is TVYSNPD, CDR2 GDNSRS, per germline (reference sequence). CDR3 size: 20 residues.

This clone came up a few times. TCRdb's protein, taken from a much larger clone, differs from this DNA's translation at residue 13, likely owing to a read error; the protein displayed comes from the DNA. The CDR3 here is CALGHYIPVFDWRIVDLYTDKLIF. The CDR3, as DNA: TGTGCTCTTGGGCACTACATACCCGTTTTCGACTGGAGGATAGTGGACCTGTACACCGATAAACTCATCTTT. The genes are TRDV1 and TRDJ1; D could derive from TRDD1 or TRDD3 (5 bases each). The J gene, absent from TCRdb, was called here by matching the DNA to germline. Germline CDR1 reads TSWWSYY; CDR2 reads QGS. V lost 5 bases and J lost 0, with 40 bases in between. This CDR3 is built from 24 residues.

This clone occurred a few times. This DNA translates differently at residue 9 from the TCRdb protein, which is that of a much larger clone; a read error is likely, and the protein shown is the DNA's own translation. J is TRDJ1 and V is TRDV1, with 8 positions matching TRDD3. V was clipped by 0 bases and J by 1 base; unmatched bases: 28. CDR3 length: 24 residues. Germline-derived CDR1 and CDR2 are TSWWSYY and QGS. Written as DNA, the CDR3 is TGTGCTCTTGGGGAACTCCGATCCCACGACGCCGTACTGGGGGCTATTCCTTTCACCGATAAACTCATCTTT. This translates into CALGELRSHDAVLGAIPFTDKLIF.

This clone was counted many times. TCRdb attributes to this sequence the protein of a much larger clone, which differs from the DNA translation at residue 8; a read error is likely, and the protein displayed is translated from the DNA. The chain carries TRDV2 and TRDJ3; D is possibly TRDD3 (6 bases). In the absence of a J gene in TCRdb, the DNA was matched to germline to assign it here. Germline V gives CDR1 GEAIGNYY, CDR2 EKD. There are 18 residues in the CDR3. V shed 0 bases and J shed 1 base, with 12 bases lying between them. DNA for the CDR3: TGTGCCTGTGACACCGTGGGGGTTGATTCCTGGGACACCCGACAGATGTTTTTC. It is translated as CACDTVGVDSWDTRQMFF.

At least ten counts were recorded for this clone. This sequence is one base from a far larger clone and is likely a read error. The sample holds other DNA sequences that translate to the same CDR3. This sequence joins TRAV38-2/DV8 and TRDJ1; 8 bases match TRDD3. Germline CDR1 reads TSESDYY; CDR2 reads QEAYKQQN. CDR3 length equals 20 residues. Here the CDR3 DNA reads TGTGCCTATAGGAGCTTCTACTTCCCCTGGGGATACTTGTACACCGATAAACTCATCTTT. Its protein product is CAYRSFYFPWGYLYTDKLIF.

With regard to this clone: Given a far larger clone just one base away, this is likely a sequencing read error. Other nucleotide sequences in the sample specify the same CDR3. The chain is built from TRDV1 and TRDJ1; D unresolved. TCRdb offers no J gene call, so here the DNA was matched to germline to obtain one. V shed 2 bases and J shed 2 bases, with 15 bases lying between them. The CDR3 length is 16 residues. The germline V gene has CDR1 TSWWSYY and CDR2 QGS. The CDR3, as DNA: TGTGCTCTTGGGGAATCTCTCCTGGCCCCTACCGATAAACTCATCTTT. This sequence encodes CALGESLLAPTDKLIF.

Details on this clone: The amino acid sequence in TCRdb belongs to a much larger clone and departs from this DNA's translation at residue 16, likely a sequencing read error; the sequence shown is translated from the DNA. This rearrangement joins TRDV1 to TRDJ1; 12 nucleotides align to TRDD3. Matching the DNA to germline supplied the J gene, which TCRdb does not give. Germline values: CDR1 TSWWSYY, CDR2 QGS. The CDR3 runs to 21 residues. Trimming cost V 5 bases and J 3 bases; bases outside gene matches: 22. DNA for the CDR3: TGTGCTCTTGGGCATATCCAGCCCTACTGGGGGATACAGGGTATGGCCGATAAACTCATCTTT. It encodes CALGHIQPYWGIQGMADKLIF.

On this clone: For this DNA, TCRdb reports the protein of a much larger clone, which diverges at residue 18, most likely from a read error; the protein presented here is translated directly from the DNA. This rearrangement joins TRDV1 to TRDJ1, with D possibly matching TRDD3 (7 bases). The J gene comes from matching the DNA to germline here; TCRdb lacks it. The CDR3 has 25 amino acids. V lost 3 bases, J lost 1 base, and 42 bases lay in between. Germline V lookup: CDR1 TSWWSYY, CDR2 QGS. The chain's CDR3 is CALGDKVSYVPRRHYWGCFTDKLIF. In nucleotides, the CDR3 is TGTGCTCTTGGGGATAAGGTATCCTACGTGCCCAGGCGTCATTACTGGGGATGCTTCACCGATAAACTCATCTTT.

A few counts support this clone. Only one base separates this from a far larger clonotype, so it likely reflects a read error. This sample also contains other DNA sequences that code for the same CDR3. This sequence joins TRDV1 and TRDJ1; 7 bases agree with TRDD3. TCRdb supplies no J gene; here it was assigned by aligning the nucleotide sequence to germline. Germline assignment: CDR1 TSWWSYY and CDR2 QGS. The CDR3 runs to 21 residues. Here the CDR3 DNA reads TGTGCTCTTGGGATAACTGTCCAGATCGCTGGGGGGCTAAACTACACTGATAAACTCATCTTT. It codes for CALGITVQIAGGLNYTDKLIF.

This clone has just a few counts. TCRdb's entry gives the protein of a much larger clone, which mismatches this DNA's translation at residue 15, likely from a read error; the protein reported here is translated from the DNA. The V gene is TRDV1; the J gene was not called; TRDD3 is the table's D call, not checked against the DNA. The CDR3 runs 17 residues. CDR1 is TSWWSYY, CDR2 QGS, per germline. The CDR3 region has the DNA TGTGCTCTTGGGGAGGCCTTCCCCCCACTGGGCACCGATAAATTCATCTTT. Translated: CALGEAFPPLGTDKFIF.

Concerning this clone: The TCRdb protein, from a much larger clone, departs from this DNA's translation at residue 12, likely by read error; the protein shown derives from the DNA. The chain carries TRDV1 and TRDJ1; D is ambiguous. Germline matching of the DNA provided the J gene here, since TCRdb leaves it blank. The germline gives CDR1 TSWWSYY, CDR2 QGS. This CDR3 has 16 residues. This CDR3 is CALGIEQPAYTNKLIF. The CDR3 DNA reads TGTGCTCTTGGGATCGAACAGCCCGCATACACCAATAAACTCATCTTT.

This clone has just a few counts. This likely came from a read error, as a far larger clone is one base away. This specimen includes other DNA sequences encoding the same CDR3. The chain is built from TRDV1 and TRDJ1, with D possibly TRDD3 on 5 matching bases. Trimming pared 3 bases from V and 0 bases from J, leaving 26 bases between. Germline CDR1 TSWWSYY, CDR2 QGS. This CDR3 is built from 20 residues. In DNA, the CDR3 is TGTGCTCTTGGGGACTTCGCGGGGACCCCAAGGCGAGAGTACACCGATAAACTCATCTTT. Translated, it gives CALGDFAGTPRREYTDKLIF.

Points on this clone: This likely traces to a read error, being one base from a far larger clone. Other DNA sequences from this sample encode an identical CDR3 as well. V usage is TRDV3 and J usage is TRDJ1; tentatively, D is TRDD3 (6 bases). The J gene was missing in TCRdb and was found by matching the end of the DNA to germline. V was pared by 1 base and J by 0 bases, with 24 bases between. The CDR3 is made up of 18 amino acids. Germline loops: CDR1 TVYSNPD, CDR2 GDNSRS (reference sequence). The CDR3 DNA follows: TGTGCCTTTAAGGACTACGTTGGGGGCTACCGAGACACCGATAAACTCATCTTT. It encodes CAFKDYVGGYRDTDKLIF.

In regard to this clone: TCRdb assigns this DNA the protein of a much larger clone, which departs from its translation at residue 14; this likely reflects a read error, and the protein shown comes from translating the DNA. This chain links TRDV3 with TRDJ1, with unresolved D. In germline, CDR1 is TVYSNPD, CDR2 GDNSRS (reference sequence). V shed 3 bases and J shed 4 bases, with 33 bases lying between them. CDR3 length: 19 residues. The CDR3 loop reads CAFPKSTYIRPRRNDKLIF. The DNA for the CDR3 is TGTGCCTTCCCAAAATCGACGTACATTCGGCCCCGGAGAAACGATAAACTCATCTTT. Supplemented by reference TRDV3 and TRDJ1, the full variable domain reads CDKVTQSSPDQTVASGSEVVLLCTYDTVYSNPDLFWYRIRPDYSFQFVFYGDNSRSEGADFTQGRFSVKHILTQKAFHLVISPVRTEDSATYYCAFPKSTYIRPRRNDKLIFGKGTRVTVEP.

This clone came up many times. Compared with germline, one end of the junction differs, possibly owing to a read error. The same CDR3 arises from other DNA sequences in this sample as well. The chain joins TRDV3 to TRDJ1, with D maybe TRDD2 (7 bases). The CDR3 length is 27 residues. Germline V CDR1 and CDR2: TVYSNPD, GDNSRS (reference sequence). CDR3 sequence: CAQKKVLFLPRTLLPGDLAKYTDKLIF. CDR3 sequence (DNA): TGTGCCCAGAAGAAAGTATTGTTCCTACCTCGCACACTTTTACCGGGGGACCTCGCCAAGTACACTGATAAACTCATCTTT.

Concerning this clone itself: The protein recorded in TCRdb matches a much larger clone and deviates from this DNA's translation at residue 8, suggesting a read error; the protein here is obtained by translating the DNA. The chain recombines TRDV2 with TRDJ1; D remains unclear. TCRdb supplies no J gene; here it was assigned by aligning the nucleotide sequence to germline. The CDR3 covers 13 residues. V dropped 0 bases and J dropped 6 bases, with 10 bases sitting between them. Germline assignment: CDR1 GEAIGNYY and CDR2 EKD. CDR3 coding DNA: TGTGCCTGTGACACCGTAGGGAACCATAAACTCATCTTT. It encodes CACDTVGNHKLIF.

In this sample, this clone turned up a few times. This likely traces to a read error, being one base from a far larger clone. The same CDR3 arises from other DNA sequences in this sample as well. The chain links TRDV3 to TRDJ1; a possible D gene is TRDD2 (7 bases). The J gene was not available in TCRdb and was assigned here by matching the DNA to germline segments. The CDR3 is 20 amino acids. The V and J ends lost 3 bases and 10 bases respectively, with 42 bases between them. Germline-derived CDR1 and CDR2 are TVYSNPD and GDNSRS (reference sequence). CDR3 nucleotide sequence: TGTGCCTTGGGGGACTTCCTAGTACGTGTTACCCGAAAGAAACGAGGTGGACTCATCTTT. The encoded protein is CALGDFLVRVTRKKRGGLIF.

This clone showed up just a few times. Only one base separates this from a far larger clonotype, so it likely reflects a read error. Additional DNA sequences in this sample encode the identical CDR3. The V call is TRAV38-2/DV8, the J call TRDJ1, with TRDD3 identical over 11 bases. The J gene comes from matching the DNA to germline here; TCRdb lacks it. Germline V gives CDR1 TSESDYY, CDR2 QEAYKQQN. After removal of 0 bases from V and 0 bases from J, the junction contained 16 bases not matched to a gene. The CDR3 runs 21 residues. DNA of the CDR3: TGTGCTTATAGGAGCGCGGTATATTTCCAGCTGGGGGATACCTACACCGATAAACTCATCTTT. Translation: CAYRSAVYFQLGDTYTDKLIF.

This clone occurred many times. TCRdb's protein, taken from a much larger clone, differs from this DNA's translation at residue 13, likely owing to a read error; the protein displayed comes from the DNA. The V gene is TRDV3, the J gene TRDJ1; perhaps TRDD2 as D (7 bases). TCRdb gives no J gene; it was assigned here by matching the DNA to germline. The CDR3 covers 22 residues. The germline CDR1 and CDR2 sequences are TVYSNPD and GDNSRS (reference sequence). The V and J ends lost 4 bases and 4 bases respectively, with 43 bases between them. CDR3 loop: CACRRPSSKGLYRGTGYDKLIF. In nucleotides, the CDR3 is TGTGCCTGTCGAAGGCCTTCCTCAAAGGGCCTGTACAGGGGGACCGGATACGATAAACTCATCTTT.

A remark on this clone: Since a far larger clone is one base different, this is likely a read error. The same CDR3 can be traced to other DNA sequences in this sample. The chain employs TRDV1 and TRDJ1, with 7 bases identical to TRDD3. No J gene is reported in TCRdb; it was inferred here by comparing the DNA with germline. CDR1 TSWWSYY and CDR2 QGS come from the germline V gene. The CDR3 is 23 residues long. V trimming: 6 bases; J trimming: 8 bases; junction bases outside the gene matches: 39. Here the CDR3 reads CALGVSRDTLPNIYWGIRGKLIF. The CDR3 nucleotides are TGTGCTCTTGGTGTTAGCCGGGACACTCTTCCAAACATATACTGGGGAATACGCGGAAAACTCATCTTT.